The next 20 T cell receptor beta chains were all read from a single sample in a study of blood T cell repertoires in COVID-19. Profiling relied on immunoSEQ multiplex PCR, and the TCRdb table lists in-frame clones only, not all of them. The sample lists under 150,000 clones; around 80% were seen once. Sequencing was carried out using peripheral blood. All receptors derive from a man of 80 years or more with acute or convalescent COVID-19.

The V call is TRBV19, the J call TRBJ1-2; 7 bases agree with TRBD1. Germline V gives CDR1 LNHDA, CDR2 SQIVND (reference sequence). The CDR3 runs to 16 residues. After removal of 4 bases from V and 1 base from J, the junction contained 9 bases not matched to a gene. Written as DNA, the CDR3 is TGTGCCAGTAGTAAACTCTCCGGGACAGTTAACTATGGCTACACCTTC. It codes for CASSKLSGTVNYGYTF.

The rearrangement links TRBV2 to TRBJ1-6; the D gene is possibly TRBD1 (5 bases). The germline gives CDR1 SNHLY, CDR2 FYNNEI. V was clipped by 7 bases and J by 3 bases, with 10 bases between them. This CDR3 comprises 14 residues. The CDR3 bases are TGTGCCAGCACCGGGGGATACTATAATTCACCCCTCCACTTT. It is translated as CASTGGYYNSPLHF.

The rearrangement uses TRBV7-2 and TRBJ2-7; 9 bases line up with TRBD1. This CDR3 is 16 amino acids long. With 0 bases clipped from V and 3 bases from J, the junction kept 6 bases outside the gene matches. Germline loops: CDR1 SGHTA, CDR2 FQGNSA. CDR3 DNA sequence: TGTGCCAGCAGCTTAGCTTCGGGACAGGGATTCTACGAGCAGTACTTC. Its translation: CASSLASGQGFYEQYF. Supplemented by reference TRBV7-2 and TRBJ2-7, the full variable domain reads GAGVSQSPSNKVTEKGKDVELRCDPISGHTALYWYRQSLGQGLEFLIYFQGNSAPDKSGLPSDRFSAERTGGSVSTLTIQRTQQEDSAVYLCASSLASGQGFYEQYFGPGTRLTVT.

V usage is TRBV18 and J usage is TRBJ2-7; a weak D match, TRBD2 (6 bases). Germline lookup yields CDR1 KGHSH and CDR2 LQKENI. The CDR3 length is 13 residues. Trimming pared 4 bases from V and 6 bases from J, leaving 13 bases between. CDR3 region: CASSRSRDSEQYF. The CDR3 DNA sequence: TGTGCCAGCTCACGATCCAGGGACTCCGAGCAGTACTTC.

This clone appeared once. The rearrangement uses TRBV29-1 and TRBJ2-7; 7 nucleotides align to TRBD1. The CDR3 runs 14 residues. Unmatched junction bases numbered 10, after V lost 0 bases and J lost 8 bases. Germline CDR1 reads SQVTM; CDR2 reads ANQGSEA. The CDR3 DNA reads as TGCAGCGTTGAAGATCCACTAGACAGGGTGAAGCAGTACTTC. Translating gives CSVEDPLDRVKQYF.

The rearrangement joins TRBV5-6 to TRBJ2-5; maybe TRBD1 (5 bases). The V gene lost 7 bases and the J gene lost 2 bases, with 12 bases spanning the gap. CDR3 length: 13 amino acids. Germline lookup yields CDR1 SGHDT and CDR2 YYEEEE. The CDR3 protein is CASEGVRQETQYF. CDR3 DNA sequence: TGTGCCAGCGAAGGGGTGCGGCAAGAGACCCAGTACTTC.

V usage is TRBV5-1 and J usage is TRBJ2-3, with 9 bases lining up with TRBD2. Germline CDR1 is SGHRS and CDR2 is YFSETQ. V gave up 3 bases and J gave up 5 bases; unmatched junction bases: 7. CDR3 length: 15 residues. The CDR3 DNA reads TGCGCCAGCAGCTCAAGCGGGGGGCGGGAAGATACGCAGTATTTT. This gives the protein CASSSSGGREDTQYF.

This clone appeared a few times. The sample carries other DNA sequences with the same CDR3. The chain uses TRBV7-2 and TRBJ2-7; TRBD1 matches at 7 bases. The germline V gene encodes CDR1 SGHTA and CDR2 FQGNSA. The CDR3 contains 14 residues. V dropped 3 bases and J dropped 3; count of bases not matched to a gene: 5. CDR3 coding DNA: TGTGCCAGCAGCTTCAGACAGGGAAGCTACGAGCAGTACTTC. Its protein is CASSFRQGSYEQYF.

This chain connects TRBV2 to TRBJ1-6, with no clear D. The CDR3 spans 15 residues. V dropped 5 bases and J dropped 0 bases, with 8 bases sitting between them. The germline V gene encodes CDR1 SNHLY and CDR2 FYNNEI. CDR3 sequence (DNA): TGTGCCAGCAGTCCTAGGAGCTCCTATAATTCACCCCTCCACTTT. As protein: CASSPRSSYNSPLHF.

Only a few counts were recorded for this clone. The J gene is TRBJ2-2, the V gene TRBV5-4; weak D call: TRBD1 (6 bases). The CDR3 spans 16 residues. V lost 0 bases and J 6 bases, leaving 15 bases between the germline ends. Per germline, CDR1 SGHNT and CDR2 YYREEE (reference sequence). CDR3 DNA: TGTGCCAGCAGCTTGGATCAGGGGCTAAGGGCCGGGGAGCTGTTTTTT. Protein product: CASSLDQGLRAGELFF.

The J gene is TRBJ2-3, the V gene TRBV11-3; a possible D gene is TRBD1 (6 bases). CDR3 length: 12 residues. CDR1 is SGHNT, CDR2 YENEEA, per germline. V gave up 6 bases and J gave up 5 bases, with 9 bases separating them. CDR3 coding DNA: TGTGCCAGCAGTTTCAGGGGAGATACGCAGTATTTT. Protein product: CASSFRGDTQYF. The variable domain in full, with the rest retrieved from reference TRBV11-3 and TRBJ2-3, is EAGVVQSPRYKIIEKKQPVAFWCNPISGHNTLYWYLQNLGQGPELLIRYENEEAVDDSQLPKDRFSAERLKGVDSTLKIQPAELGDSAVYLCASSFRGDTQYFGPGTRLTVL.

A note on this clone: The junction shows a germline mismatch at one end, possibly a read error. This chain links TRBV7-2 with TRBJ2-1; TRBD1 matches 11 bases. Germline V gene lookup returns CDR1 SGHTA and CDR2 FQGNSA. The CDR3 loop spans 15 amino acids. In DNA, the CDR3 is TGTGCCAGCAGATTAGGACAGGGGGCATACAATGAGCAGTTCTTC. Amino acids: CASRLGQGAYNEQFF. The full variable domain, completed using reference TRBV7-2 and TRBJ2-1, is GAGVSQSPSNKVTEKGKDVELRCDPISGHTALYWYRQSLGQGLEFLIYFQGNSAPDKSGLPSDRFSAERTGGSVSTLTIQRTQQEDSAVYLCASRLGQGAYNEQFFGPGTRLTVL.

V usage is TRBV6-2 or TRBV6-3 and J usage is TRBJ2-1; 8 bases line up with TRBD2. The germline CDR1 and CDR2 sequences are MNHEY and SVGEGT. The CDR3 has 14 amino acids. V lost 4 bases to trimming and J lost 10 bases; unmatched junction nucleotides: 9. This CDR3 is CASSSVRGAGEQFF. The CDR3 DNA is TGTGCCAGCAGTTCCGTGCGGGGGGCAGGGGAGCAGTTCTTC.

The chain links TRBV30 to TRBJ1-1; weak D call: TRBD1 (5 bases). The CDR3 has 15 amino acids. Germline V gene data show CDR1 as GTSNPN and CDR2 as SVGIG (reference sequence). The germline V and J ends were trimmed by 2 bases and 5 bases, with 18 bases remaining between them. The CDR3 DNA reads TGTGCCTGGAGTAAACGAAGCGGGGGGGGAACTGAAGCTTTCTTT. It yields the protein CAWSKRSGGGTEAFF.

The chain uses TRBV7-2 and TRBJ1-1; D uncertain. CDR3 length: 13 amino acids. Germline loops: CDR1 SGHTA, CDR2 FQGNSA. V lost 2 bases and J lost 1, with 5 bases in between. The CDR3 nucleotides read TGTGCCAGCAGCTTAATACAGAACACTGAAGCTTTCTTT. Its protein is CASSLIQNTEAFF.

J is TRBJ2-1 and V is TRBV3-1 (or the pseudogene TRBV3-2), with D tentatively TRBD1 (6 bases). Germline V CDR1 and CDR2: LGHDT, YNNKEL (reference sequence). V was cut by 4 bases and J by 9 bases, with 13 bases left in between. The CDR3 contains 13 residues. DNA of the CDR3: TGTGCCAGCAGCCTTAAGGGGGTCGGTGAGCAGTTCTTC. Translation gives CASSLKGVGEQFF.

This chain's CDR3 is CASSPVTTAGANTGELFF. CDR3 nucleotides: TGTGCCAGCAGCCCGGTTACGACGGCGGGTGCGAACACCGGGGAGCTGTTTTTT. The rearrangement links TRBV4-2 to TRBJ2-2; D possibly corresponds to TRBD2 (5 bases). Germline V lookup: CDR1 LGHNA, CDR2 YNFKEQ. The CDR3 is made up of 18 amino acids. Trimming took 4 bases from V and 0 from J, leaving 18 bases between them.

J is TRBJ1-2 and V is TRBV7-9, with D tentatively TRBD1 (5 bases). This CDR3 is 14 amino acids long. The V gene lost 7 bases and the J gene lost 3 bases, with 15 bases spanning the gap. The germline V gene encodes CDR1 SEHNR and CDR2 FQNEAQ (reference sequence). The CDR3 reads CASTHSRADYGYTF. As DNA, the CDR3 is TGTGCCAGCACCCATTCCAGGGCTGACTATGGCTACACCTTC.

V usage is TRBV28 and J usage is TRBJ1-5; weak D call: TRBD1 (5 bases). This CDR3 has 13 residues. The V gene lost 6 bases and the J gene lost 6 bases, with 12 bases spanning the gap. CDR1 is MDHEN, CDR2 SYDVKM, per germline. The CDR3 sequence: CASRDTPIQPQHF. The DNA for the CDR3 is TGTGCCAGCAGGGACACACCAATTCAGCCCCAGCATTTT.

This clone was observed once. The chain employs TRBV18 and TRBJ1-6; the D is unclear. Germline values: CDR1 KGHSH, CDR2 LQKENI. The CDR3 totals 15 residues. V was trimmed by 4 bases and J by 6 bases, leaving 13 bases between them. In DNA form, the CDR3 reads TGTGCCAGCTCACTCGATGCCGGGAGTAATTCACCCCTCCACTTT. It yields the protein CASSLDAGSNSPLHF.